These 6 T cell receptor beta chains came from one sample sequenced in a study of shared clonotypes between healthy human individuals. Profiling relied on immunoSEQ multiplex PCR, and the TCRdb table lists in-frame clones only, not all of them. In the table there are about 2.4 million clones, 85% to 95% of which are singletons. The sample taken for sequencing was naive CD4+ T cells sorted from blood. Sample subset: CD45RA+ positively selected. The receptors here all came from a man younger than 35 in good health.

The gene calls are TRBV19 and TRBJ2-5; D could derive from TRBD1 or TRBD2 (6 bases each). The CDR3 contains 15 residues. Per the germline V gene, CDR1 is LNHDA and CDR2 is SQIVND (reference sequence). V shed 5 bases and J shed 2 bases, with 15 bases lying between them. Written as DNA, the CDR3 is TGTGCCAGTAGTGGCACGGGGGCCGCACAAGAGACCCAGTACTTC. Translated: CASSGTGAAQETQYF.

The V and J genes are TRBV6-1 and TRBJ2-2; TRBD1 is a possible D gene (5 bases). Germline V gene sequence: CDR1 MNHNS, CDR2 SASEGT. Trimming removed 7 bases at V and 1 base at J, with 13 bases between. The CDR3 runs 15 residues. DNA for the CDR3: TGTGCCAGCACCCGGGCAGGGAAGAACACCGGGGAGCTGTTTTTT. It is translated as CASTRAGKNTGELFF.

This clone appeared a single time. The rearrangement joins TRBV7-9 to TRBJ2-7, with D uncertain. CDR1 and CDR2 (germline): SEHNR, FQNEAQ (reference sequence). Deletions cut 2 bases from V and 6 bases from J, with 11 bases between. The CDR3 sequence is 13 residues long. Here the CDR3 DNA reads TGTGCCAGCAGCTTACTCTCCTTCGGCGAGCAGTACTTC. Protein sequence: CASSLLSFGEQYF. Full variable domain (remainder filled in from reference TRBV7-9 and TRBJ2-7): DTGVSQNPRHKITKRGQNVTFRCDPISEHNRLYWYRQTLGQGPEFLTYFQNEAQLEKSRLLSDRFSAERPKGSFSTLEIQRTEQGDSAMYLCASSLLSFGEQYFGPGTRLTVT.

The rearrangement uses TRBV2 and TRBJ2-7; D not certain. The V gene lost 4 bases and the J gene lost 3 bases, with 10 bases spanning the gap. Per germline, CDR1 SNHLY and CDR2 FYNNEI. The CDR3 extends over 13 amino acids. CDR3 nucleotide sequence: TGTGCCAGCAGTGTGCTGGGGAACTACGAGCAGTACTTC. It is translated as CASSVLGNYEQYF.

In its sample, this clone was seen once. The rearrangement links TRBV12-2 to TRBJ2-5; the D call TRBD2 from the table was never checked on the DNA. TRBV12-2 is a recognized pseudogene. The CDR3 runs 18 residues. CDR3 bases: TGTGCAAGTCGCCAATGGGGCTCCGCCGGGGGGTCAAAAGAGACCCAGTACTTC. Translating it yields CASRQWGSAGGSKETQYF.

V is TRBV4-3 and J is TRBJ1-4; possible D gene TRBD1, 5 bases. Germline-derived CDR1 and CDR2 are LGHNA and YSLEER. CDR3 length: 13 residues. V was pared by 4 bases and J by 8 bases, with 11 bases between. The CDR3 spells CASSPGLNEKLFF. The DNA of the CDR3 is TGCGCCAGCAGCCCAGGGTTAAACGAAAAACTGTTTTTT.